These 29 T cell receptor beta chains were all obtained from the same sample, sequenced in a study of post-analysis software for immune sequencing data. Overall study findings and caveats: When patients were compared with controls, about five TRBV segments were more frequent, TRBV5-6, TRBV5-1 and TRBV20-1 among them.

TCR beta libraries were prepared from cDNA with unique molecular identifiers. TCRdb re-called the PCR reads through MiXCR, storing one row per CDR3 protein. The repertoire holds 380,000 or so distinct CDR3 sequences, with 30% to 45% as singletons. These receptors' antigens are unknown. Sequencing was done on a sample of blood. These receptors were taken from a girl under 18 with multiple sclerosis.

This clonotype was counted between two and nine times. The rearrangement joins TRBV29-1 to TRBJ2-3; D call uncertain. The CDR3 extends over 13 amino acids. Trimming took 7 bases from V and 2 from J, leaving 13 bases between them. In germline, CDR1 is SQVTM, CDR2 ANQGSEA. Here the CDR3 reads CSAGPGYTDTQYF. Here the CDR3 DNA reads TGCAGCGCGGGCCCCGGATACACAGATACGCAGTATTTT.

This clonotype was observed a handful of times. The CDR3 region has the DNA TGCAGCTCCAGCCGAGGGACGAACACTGAAGCTTTCTTT. It specifies CSSSRGTNTEAFF. This chain joins TRBV29-1 and TRBJ1-1; D might be TRBD1 (5 bases). The CDR3 sequence is 13 residues long. The germline V and J ends were trimmed by 8 bases and 1 base, with 14 bases remaining between them. CDR1 and CDR2 from the germline V gene are SQVTM and ANQGSEA.

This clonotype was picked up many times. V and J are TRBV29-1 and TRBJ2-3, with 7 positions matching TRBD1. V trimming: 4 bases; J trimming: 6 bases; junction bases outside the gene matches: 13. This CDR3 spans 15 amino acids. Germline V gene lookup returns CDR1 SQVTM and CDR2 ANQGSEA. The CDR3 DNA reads TGCAGCGTTGGGCCGACAGGGTATAGGGCCGATACGCAGTATTTT. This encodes CSVGPTGYRADTQYF.

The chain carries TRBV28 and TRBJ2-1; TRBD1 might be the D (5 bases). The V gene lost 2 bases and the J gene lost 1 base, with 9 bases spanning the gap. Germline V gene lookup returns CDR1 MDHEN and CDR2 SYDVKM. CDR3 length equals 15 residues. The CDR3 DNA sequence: TGTGCCAGCAGTTTAAGGGGCCTATCCTACAATGAGCAGTTCTTC. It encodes CASSLRGLSYNEQFF.

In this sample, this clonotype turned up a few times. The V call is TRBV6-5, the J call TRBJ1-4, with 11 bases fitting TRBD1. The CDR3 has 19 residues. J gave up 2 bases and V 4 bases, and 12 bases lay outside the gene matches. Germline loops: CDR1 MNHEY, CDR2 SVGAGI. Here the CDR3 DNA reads TGTGCCAGCAGTTCACTCCCGGGACAGGGGGTCCACACTAATGAAAAACTGTTTTTT. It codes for CASSSLPGQGVHTNEKLFF.

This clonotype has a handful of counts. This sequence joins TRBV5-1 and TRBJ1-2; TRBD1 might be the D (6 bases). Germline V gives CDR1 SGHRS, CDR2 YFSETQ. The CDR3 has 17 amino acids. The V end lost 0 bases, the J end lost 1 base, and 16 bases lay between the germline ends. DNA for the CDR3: TGCGCCAGCAGCTTGGCCACAGGGAATCCCTTTAACTATGGCTACACCTTC. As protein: CASSLATGNPFNYGYTF.

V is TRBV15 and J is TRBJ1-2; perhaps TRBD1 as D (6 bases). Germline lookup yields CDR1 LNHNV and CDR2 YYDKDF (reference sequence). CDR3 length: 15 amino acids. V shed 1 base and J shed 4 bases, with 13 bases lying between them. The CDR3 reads CATSRGSGGGYGYTF. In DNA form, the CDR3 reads TGTGCCACCAGCAGAGGTTCGGGGGGCGGCTATGGCTACACCTTC.

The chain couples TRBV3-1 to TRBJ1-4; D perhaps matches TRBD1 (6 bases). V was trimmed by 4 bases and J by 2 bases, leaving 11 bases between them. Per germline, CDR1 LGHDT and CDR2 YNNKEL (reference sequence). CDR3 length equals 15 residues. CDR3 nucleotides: TGTGCCAGCAGCCTTTCAACAGGGACTAATGAAAAACTGTTTTTT. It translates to CASSLSTGTNEKLFF. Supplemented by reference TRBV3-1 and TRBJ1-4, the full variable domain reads DTAVSQTPKYLVTQMGNDKSIKCEQNLGHDTMYWYKQDSKKFLKIMFSYNNKELIINETVPNRFSPKSPDKAHLNLHINSLELGDSAVYFCASSLSTGTNEKLFFGSGTQLSVL.

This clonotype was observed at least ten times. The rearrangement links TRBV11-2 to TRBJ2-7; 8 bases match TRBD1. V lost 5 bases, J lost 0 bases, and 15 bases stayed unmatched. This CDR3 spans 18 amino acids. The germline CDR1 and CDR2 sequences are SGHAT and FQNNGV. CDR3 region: CASSPIGRTGGSSYEQYF. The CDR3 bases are TGTGCCAGCAGCCCCATCGGTCGTACAGGGGGAAGCTCCTACGAGCAGTACTTC.

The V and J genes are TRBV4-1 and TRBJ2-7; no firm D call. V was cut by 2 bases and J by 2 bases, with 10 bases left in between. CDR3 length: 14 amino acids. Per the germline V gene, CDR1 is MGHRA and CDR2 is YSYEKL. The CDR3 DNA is TGCGCCAGCAGCCAACAAAGCTCAACCTACGAGCAGTACTTC. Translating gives CASSQQSSTYEQYF.

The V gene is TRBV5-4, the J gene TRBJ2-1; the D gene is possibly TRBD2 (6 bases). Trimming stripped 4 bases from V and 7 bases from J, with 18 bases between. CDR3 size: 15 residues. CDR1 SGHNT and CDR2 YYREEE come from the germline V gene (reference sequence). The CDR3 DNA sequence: TGTGCCAGCAGCCCGACTATGGGGGAGGCTAATGAGCAGTTCTTC. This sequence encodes CASSPTMGEANEQFF. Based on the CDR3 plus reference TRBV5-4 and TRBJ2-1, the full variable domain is ETGVTQSPTHLIKTRGQQVTLRCSSQSGHNTVSWYQQALGQGPQFIFQYYREEENGRGNFPPRFSGLQFPNYSSELNVNALELDDSALYLCASSPTMGEANEQFFGPGTRLTVL.

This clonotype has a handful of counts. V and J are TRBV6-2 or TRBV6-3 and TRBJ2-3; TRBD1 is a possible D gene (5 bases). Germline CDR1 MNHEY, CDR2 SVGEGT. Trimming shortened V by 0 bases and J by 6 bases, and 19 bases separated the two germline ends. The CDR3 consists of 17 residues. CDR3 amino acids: CASSYSRWGSSGDTQYF. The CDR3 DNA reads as TGTGCCAGCAGTTACTCCCGGTGGGGCTCCTCAGGGGATACGCAGTATTTT.

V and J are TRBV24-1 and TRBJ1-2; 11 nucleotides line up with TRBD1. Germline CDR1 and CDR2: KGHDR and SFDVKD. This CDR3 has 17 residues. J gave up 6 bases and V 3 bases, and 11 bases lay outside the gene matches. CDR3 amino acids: CATSDRRTGGLSDGYTF. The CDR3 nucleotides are TGTGCCACCAGTGATCGTAGGACAGGGGGCTTATCGGATGGCTACACCTTC.

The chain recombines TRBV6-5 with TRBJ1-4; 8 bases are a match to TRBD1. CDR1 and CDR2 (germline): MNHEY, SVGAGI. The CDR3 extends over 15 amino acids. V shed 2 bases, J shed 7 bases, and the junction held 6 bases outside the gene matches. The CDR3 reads CASSYATGVGEKLFF. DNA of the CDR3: TGTGCCAGCAGTTACGCGACAGGGGTCGGTGAAAAACTGTTTTTT.

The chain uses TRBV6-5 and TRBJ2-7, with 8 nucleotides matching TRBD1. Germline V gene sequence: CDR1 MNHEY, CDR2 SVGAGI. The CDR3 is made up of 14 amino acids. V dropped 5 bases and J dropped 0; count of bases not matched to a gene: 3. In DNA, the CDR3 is TGTGCCAGCAGTGACAGGGGCCCCTCCTACGAGCAGTACTTC. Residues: CASSDRGPSYEQYF.

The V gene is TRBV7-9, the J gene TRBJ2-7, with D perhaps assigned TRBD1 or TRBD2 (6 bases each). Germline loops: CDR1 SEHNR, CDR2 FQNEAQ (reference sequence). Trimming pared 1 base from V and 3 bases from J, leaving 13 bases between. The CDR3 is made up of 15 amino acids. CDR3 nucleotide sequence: TGTGCCAGCAGCTTAGAGTCGGGGGCAATCTACGAGCAGTACTTC. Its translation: CASSLESGAIYEQYF.

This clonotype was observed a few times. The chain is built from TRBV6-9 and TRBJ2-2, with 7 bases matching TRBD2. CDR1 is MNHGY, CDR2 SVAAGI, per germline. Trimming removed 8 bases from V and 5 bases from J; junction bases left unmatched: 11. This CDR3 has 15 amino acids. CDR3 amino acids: CASPVPGGSTGELFF. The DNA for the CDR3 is TGTGCCAGCCCCGTACCGGGAGGCTCGACCGGGGAGCTGTTTTTT.

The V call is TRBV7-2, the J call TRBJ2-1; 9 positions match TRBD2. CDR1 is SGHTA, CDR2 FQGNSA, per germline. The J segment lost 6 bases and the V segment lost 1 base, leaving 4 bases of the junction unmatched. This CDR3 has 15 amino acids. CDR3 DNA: TGTGCCAGCAGCTTAGGCGGGGGGGCCCCCAATGAGCAGTTCTTC. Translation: CASSLGGGAPNEQFF. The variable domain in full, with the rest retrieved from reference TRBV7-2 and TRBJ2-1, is GAGVSQSPSNKVTEKGKDVELRCDPISGHTALYWYRQSLGQGLEFLIYFQGNSAPDKSGLPSDRFSAERTGGSVSTLTIQRTQQEDSAVYLCASSLGGGAPNEQFFGPGTRLTVL.

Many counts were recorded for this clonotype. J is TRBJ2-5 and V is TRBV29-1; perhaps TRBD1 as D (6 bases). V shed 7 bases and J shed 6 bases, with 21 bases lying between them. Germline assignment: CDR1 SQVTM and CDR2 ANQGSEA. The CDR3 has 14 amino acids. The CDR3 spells CSALGTSFGQTQYF. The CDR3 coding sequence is TGCAGCGCCCTAGGGACATCTTTTGGGCAGACCCAGTACTTC.

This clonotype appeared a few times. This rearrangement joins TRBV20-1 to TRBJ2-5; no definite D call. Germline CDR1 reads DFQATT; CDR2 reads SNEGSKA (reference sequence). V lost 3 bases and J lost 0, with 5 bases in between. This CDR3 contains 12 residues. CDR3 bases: TGCAGTGCTAGTTGGTACCAAGAGACCCAGTACTTC. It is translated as CSASWYQETQYF.

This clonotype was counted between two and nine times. CDR3 loop: CASSRQGAQETQYF. The CDR3 region has the DNA TGTGCCAGCTCACGACAGGGGGCCCAAGAGACCCAGTACTTC. The rearrangement uses TRBV18 and TRBJ2-5; 10 bases agree with TRBD1. The V segment lost 4 bases and the J segment 1 base; nucleotides outside the gene matches: 0. Germline-derived CDR1 and CDR2 are KGHSH and LQKENI. The CDR3 has 14 amino acids.

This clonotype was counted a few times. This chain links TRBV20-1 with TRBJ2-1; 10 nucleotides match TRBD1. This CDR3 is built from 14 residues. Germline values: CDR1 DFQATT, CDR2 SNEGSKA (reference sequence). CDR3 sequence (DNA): TGCAGATCTTTCCCGGGACAGGGGTGGGATGAGCAGTTCTTC. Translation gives CRSFPGQGWDEQFF.

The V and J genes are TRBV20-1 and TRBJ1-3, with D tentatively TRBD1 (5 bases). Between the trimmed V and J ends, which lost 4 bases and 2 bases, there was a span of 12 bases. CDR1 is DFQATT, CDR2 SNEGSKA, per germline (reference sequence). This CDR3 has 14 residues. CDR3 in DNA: TGCAGTGCTACATTAGGGGATACTGGAAACACCATATATTTT. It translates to CSATLGDTGNTIYF.

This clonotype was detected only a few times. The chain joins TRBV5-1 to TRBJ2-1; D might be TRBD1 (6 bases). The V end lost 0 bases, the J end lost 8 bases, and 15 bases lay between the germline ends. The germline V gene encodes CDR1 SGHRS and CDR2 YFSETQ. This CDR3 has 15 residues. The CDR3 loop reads CASSLGQGLYHEQFF. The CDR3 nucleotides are TGCGCCAGCAGCTTGGGCCAGGGGCTTTATCATGAGCAGTTCTTC.

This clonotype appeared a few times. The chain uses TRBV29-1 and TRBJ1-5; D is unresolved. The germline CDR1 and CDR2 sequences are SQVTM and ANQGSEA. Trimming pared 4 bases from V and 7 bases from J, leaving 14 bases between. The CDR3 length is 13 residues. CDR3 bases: TGCAGCGTTGTTAGGGAAATAGGGCAGCCCCAGCATTTT. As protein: CSVVREIGQPQHF.

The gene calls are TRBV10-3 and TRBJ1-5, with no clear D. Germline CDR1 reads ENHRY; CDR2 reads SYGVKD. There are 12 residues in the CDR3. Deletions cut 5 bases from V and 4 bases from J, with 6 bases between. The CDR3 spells CAISPSNQPQHF. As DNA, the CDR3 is TGTGCCATCAGTCCCAGTAATCAGCCCCAGCATTTT.

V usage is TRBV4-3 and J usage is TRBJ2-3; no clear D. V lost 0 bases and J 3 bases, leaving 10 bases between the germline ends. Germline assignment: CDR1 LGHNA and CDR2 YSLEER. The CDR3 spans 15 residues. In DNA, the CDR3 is TGCGCCAGCAGCCAAGATTTGGGGTCTACAGATACGCAGTATTTT. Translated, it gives CASSQDLGSTDTQYF.

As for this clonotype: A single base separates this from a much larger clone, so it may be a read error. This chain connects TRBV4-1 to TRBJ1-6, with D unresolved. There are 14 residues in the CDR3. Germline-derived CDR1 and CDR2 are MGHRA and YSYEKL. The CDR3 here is CASSQPGNNSPPHF. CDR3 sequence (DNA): TGCGCCAGCAGCCAGCCGGGGAATAATTCACCCCCCCACTTT.

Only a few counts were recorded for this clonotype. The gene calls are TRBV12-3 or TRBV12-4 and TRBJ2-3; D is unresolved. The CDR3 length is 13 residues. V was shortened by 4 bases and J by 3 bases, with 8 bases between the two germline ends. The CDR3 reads CASSSAWTDTQYF. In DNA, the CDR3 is TGTGCCAGCAGTTCCGCTTGGACAGATACGCAGTATTTT.